Below are 32 T cell receptor beta chains sequenced from a single sample in a study of a mutant IDH1 vaccine in newly diagnosed glioma. Only in-frame clones appear in the TCRdb table, and some are missing; sequencing was by immunoSEQ multiplex PCR. The data show some 70,000 clones, 79% seen once. Indicated time point: baseline, week 1 (first vaccination visit). Treatment meaning: pre-vaccination baseline after standard-of-care therapy. The material was PBMCs, obtained from a glioma patient treated with radiotherapy, temozolomide or both. The receptor set was obtained from a man aged 45-60 years with glioma.

This CDR3 is CASSPRGEEDTQYF. CDR3 bases: TGTGCCAGCAGCCCCCGGGGAGAGGAAGATACGCAGTATTTT. This chain uses TRBV7-9 with TRBJ2-3, with D possibly being TRBD2 (5 bases). The length of the CDR3 is 14 residues. CDR1 SEHNR and CDR2 FQNEAQ come from the germline V gene (reference sequence). The V gene lost 5 bases and the J gene lost 5 bases, with 14 bases spanning the gap.

The chain recombines TRBV19 with TRBJ2-1; 10 bases match TRBD2. The germline V gene has CDR1 LNHDA and CDR2 SQIVND (reference sequence). The J segment lost 0 bases and the V segment lost 5 bases, leaving 7 bases of the junction unmatched. The CDR3 consists of 17 residues. CDR3 loop: CASSPPLAGVSYNEQFF. For the CDR3, the DNA is TGTGCCAGTAGTCCTCCCCTAGCGGGGGTCTCCTACAATGAGCAGTTCTTC.

V gene TRBV6-5 combines with J gene TRBJ2-7, with 7 bases fitting TRBD1. The CDR3 consists of 14 residues. With V trimmed by 4 bases and J by 6 bases, 9 bases remained unmatched. Germline CDR1 MNHEY, CDR2 SVGAGI. The CDR3 spells CASSSRQGRSEQYF. The DNA for the CDR3 is TGTGCCAGCAGTTCCCGACAGGGTAGGAGCGAGCAGTACTTC.

This clone was detected once. This rearrangement joins TRBV27 to TRBJ1-2; D remains ambiguous. V was clipped by 5 bases and J by 4 bases, with 8 bases between them. This CDR3 has 12 residues. The germline V gene encodes CDR1 MNHEY and CDR2 SMNVEV (reference sequence). CDR3 coding DNA: TGTGCCAGCAGTCCGGGCCCCTATGGCTACACCTTC. Amino acids: CASSPGPYGYTF.

The chain employs TRBV18 and TRBJ2-7, with D possibly TRBD2 on 6 matching bases. V was trimmed by 3 bases and J by 5 bases, leaving 14 bases between them. Germline CDR1 is KGHSH and CDR2 is LQKENI. This CDR3 is built from 14 residues. This CDR3 reads CASSPGLPRHEQYF. Written as DNA, the CDR3 is TGTGCCAGCTCACCGGGACTGCCGCGGCACGAGCAGTACTTC.

V usage is TRBV13 and J usage is TRBJ1-2; D is perhaps TRBD1 (5 bases). Germline CDR1 is PRHDT and CDR2 is FYEKMQ (reference sequence). The CDR3 loop spans 14 amino acids. V was trimmed by 2 bases and J by 1 base, leaving 8 bases between them. CDR3 in DNA: TGTGCCAGCAGCTTACAGGGAATTAACTATGGCTACACCTTC. Translation gives CASSLQGINYGYTF. The full variable domain, with the rest looked up from reference TRBV13 and TRBJ1-2, is AAGVIQSPRHLIKEKRETATLKCYPIPRHDTVYWYQQGPGQDPQFLISFYEKMQSDKGSIPDRFSAQQFSDYHSELNMSSLELGDSALYFCASSLQGINYGYTFGSGTRLTVV.

This CDR3 reads CAWSVSGLNIQYF. In DNA, the CDR3 is TGTGCCTGGAGTGTAAGTGGGCTAAACATTCAGTACTTC. This sequence joins TRBV30 and TRBJ2-4; D remains ambiguous. This CDR3 contains 13 residues. CDR1 and CDR2 (germline): GTSNPN, SVGIG (reference sequence). The ends were cut back, 0 bases at V and 6 bases at J, with 9 bases in the middle.

This chain uses TRBV29-1 with TRBJ1-2, with 7 bases lining up with TRBD1. V lost 4 bases to trimming and J lost 3 bases; unmatched junction nucleotides: 2. CDR3 length: 12 residues. Germline V gene data show CDR1 as SQVTM and CDR2 as ANQGSEA. In nucleotides, the CDR3 is TGCAGCGTTGCCAGGGGGGACTATGGCTACACCTTC. As protein: CSVARGDYGYTF.

This clone showed up just a few times. The chain links TRBV28 to TRBJ1-2, with 9 positions matching TRBD1. Germline V gene sequence: CDR1 MDHEN, CDR2 SYDVKM. The V gene end was trimmed by 6 bases and the J gene end by 2 bases; junction bases not matched to a gene: 7. CDR3 length equals 15 residues. CDR3 DNA: TGTGCCAGCAGGCCACAGGGGGCAGGAAACTATGGCTACACCTTC. The encoded protein is CASRPQGAGNYGYTF.

The chain is built from TRBV5-6 and TRBJ1-3; D remains ambiguous. The CDR3 has 14 residues. The germline V gene encodes CDR1 SGHDT and CDR2 YYEEEE. V lost 0 bases and J lost 0, with 4 bases in between. The CDR3 DNA sequence: TGTGCCAGCAGCTTGGATTACTCTGGAAACACCATATATTTT. This encodes CASSLDYSGNTIYF.

The rearrangement joins TRBV2 to TRBJ2-2, with no clear D. The CDR3 loop spans 13 amino acids. With 5 bases removed from V and 7 bases from J, the gap between germline ends came to 11 bases. Germline V CDR1 and CDR2: SNHLY, FYNNEI. CDR3 nucleotides: TGTGCCAGCAGTTCTCAGACAAACGGGGAGCTGTTTTTT. Residues: CASSSQTNGELFF.

In its sample, this clone was seen a few times. The chain uses TRBV29-1 and TRBJ2-1, with D maybe TRBD2 (6 bases). CDR3 length equals 14 residues. Germline lookup yields CDR1 SQVTM and CDR2 ANQGSEA. Trimming took 5 bases from V and 6 from J, leaving 17 bases between them. The CDR3 DNA is TGCAGCGTTCAGAGGCGGGAATTAGGCAATGAGCAGTTCTTC. Protein: CSVQRRELGNEQFF.

This clone was seen more than once but under ten times. V and J are TRBV2 and TRBJ2-3; 14 bases fit TRBD2. CDR3 length equals 17 residues. In germline, CDR1 is SNHLY, CDR2 FYNNEI. V shed 9 bases and J 1 base; nucleotides not matched to a gene: 9. CDR3 sequence (DNA): TGTGCCAGTGGACTAGCGGGGGGAAGCGGGGGCACAGATACGCAGTATTTT. This sequence encodes CASGLAGGSGGTDTQYF.

This clone has just a few counts. The rearrangement joins TRBV27 to TRBJ1-1; D is ambiguous. This CDR3 region has 12 residues. Germline assignment: CDR1 MNHEY and CDR2 SMNVEV (reference sequence). Trimming cost V 6 bases and J 2 bases, with 7 bases left between them. The CDR3 spells CASSPGNTEAFF. The CDR3 DNA is TGTGCCAGCAGCCCAGGTAACACTGAAGCTTTCTTT.

The chain recombines TRBV6-6 with TRBJ2-7, with unresolved D. V lost 1 base to trimming and J lost 0 bases, with 7 bases between them. This CDR3 has 14 amino acids. CDR1 is MNHNY, CDR2 SVGAGI, per germline (reference sequence). CDR3 nucleotide sequence: TGTGCCAGCAGTTACTTCCCAGCCTCCTACGAGCAGTACTTC. Protein sequence: CASSYFPASYEQYF.

CDR3 sequence (DNA): TGTGCCAGCAGCCCTGACAGCTATGGCTACACCTTC. It yields the protein CASSPDSYGYTF. J is TRBJ1-2 and V is TRBV7-2, with a weak D call TRBD1 (5 bases). The CDR3 is made up of 12 amino acids. Trimming pared 5 bases from V and 4 bases from J, leaving 8 bases between. The V gene's germline CDR1 is SGHTA and CDR2 FQGNSA.

The gene calls are TRBV2 and TRBJ1-4; 8 positions agree with TRBD1. The ends lost 3 bases at V and 5 bases at J; junction bases unmatched: 2. The length of the CDR3 is 14 residues. Germline V CDR1 and CDR2: SNHLY, FYNNEI. The CDR3 DNA is TGTGCCAGCAGTGATTGGACAGGGAATGAAAAACTGTTTTTT. Translated: CASSDWTGNEKLFF.

This chain uses TRBV11-2 with TRBJ1-3; no clear D gene. V gave up 3 bases and J gave up 7 bases, with 4 bases separating them. Germline V CDR1 and CDR2: SGHAT, FQNNGV. This CDR3 has 11 residues. CDR3 residues: CASSFLNTIYF. The DNA of the CDR3 is TGTGCCAGCAGCTTTTTGAACACCATATATTTT.

V usage is TRBV18 and J usage is TRBJ1-2; 8 bases fit TRBD1. V was pared by 2 bases and J by 7 bases, with 12 bases of the junction left unmatched. CDR1 and CDR2 (germline): KGHSH, LQKENI. The CDR3 is made up of 16 amino acids. Written as DNA, the CDR3 is TGTGCCAGCTCACCATCCACTTCGGGGACAGGCGGTGGCTACACCTTC. Its protein product is CASSPSTSGTGGGYTF.

V gene TRBV9 combines with J gene TRBJ2-7, with 10 bases fitting TRBD1. The V segment lost 3 bases and the J segment 3 bases; nucleotides outside the gene matches: 0. The length of the CDR3 is 13 residues. Germline loops: CDR1 SGDLS, CDR2 YYNGEE. For the CDR3, the DNA is TGTGCCAGCAGCGGGACAGGGGGCTACGAGCAGTACTTC. Amino acids: CASSGTGGYEQYF.

Only a few counts were recorded for this clone. This rearrangement joins TRBV9 to TRBJ1-1, with D uncertain. V was trimmed by 4 bases and J by 1 base, leaving 11 bases between them. The CDR3 runs to 14 residues. Germline CDR1 reads SGDLS; CDR2 reads YYNGEE. The CDR3 bases are TGTGCCAGCAGCACACTACCGGAGAACACTGAAGCTTTCTTT. Its translation is CASSTLPENTEAFF.

The chain carries TRBV7-2 and TRBJ1-5, with TRBD1 identical over 7 bases. The V gene's germline CDR1 is SGHTA and CDR2 FQGNSA. V shed 3 bases, J shed 7 bases, and the junction held 6 bases outside the gene matches. This CDR3 has 14 residues. The CDR3 nucleotides read TGTGCCAGCAGCTTTACAGGGGACGGACAGCCCCAGCATTTT. It specifies CASSFTGDGQPQHF.

The genes are TRBV15 and TRBJ1-5; 9 bases fit TRBD1. V lost 3 bases and J lost 3; bases outside the gene matches: 6. The length of the CDR3 is 16 residues. Germline CDR1 is LNHNV and CDR2 is YYDKDF (reference sequence). The CDR3 nucleotides are TGTGCCACCAGCAGGGAGGGACAGGGTAACAATCAGCCCCAGCATTTT. It is translated as CATSREGQGNNQPQHF.

CDR3 nucleotide sequence: TGTGCCAGCAGCTTCCCAGGCAATGAGCAGTTCTTC. Amino acids: CASSFPGNEQFF. V gene TRBV7-2 combines with J gene TRBJ2-1, with unresolved D. The germline V and J ends were trimmed by 3 bases and 6 bases, with 6 bases remaining between them. Germline lookup yields CDR1 SGHTA and CDR2 FQGNSA. The length of the CDR3 is 12 residues.

The chain couples TRBV6-5 to TRBJ1-1, with a possible D match to TRBD1 (6 bases). Between the trimmed V and J ends, which lost 2 bases and 1 base, there was a span of 11 bases. The CDR3 spans 15 residues. CDR1 and CDR2 (germline): MNHEY, SVGAGI. CDR3 nucleotide sequence: TGTGCCAGCAGTTACGAACGGGACACGAACACTGAAGCTTTCTTT. Its protein product is CASSYERDTNTEAFF.

This clone was observed a few times. The V and J genes are TRBV15 and TRBJ2-2; D is possibly TRBD1 or TRBD2 (5 bases each). The CDR3 loop spans 15 amino acids. Per germline, CDR1 LNHNV and CDR2 YYDKDF (reference sequence). V was trimmed by 4 bases and J by 4 bases, leaving 13 bases between them. The CDR3 sequence is CATSIGAGGTGELFF. The CDR3, as DNA: TGTGCCACCAGCATCGGGGCAGGCGGCACCGGGGAGCTGTTTTTT.

This chain joins TRBV5-1 and TRBJ2-5; no clear D. Trimming took 0 bases from V and 1 from J, leaving 7 bases between them. CDR1 and CDR2 (germline): SGHRS, YFSETQ. The CDR3 loop spans 14 amino acids. The DNA for the CDR3 is TGCGCCAGCAGCTTGGAGCCAGCCCAAGAGACCCAGTACTTC. This codes for CASSLEPAQETQYF. Variable domain in full (rest from reference TRBV5-1 and TRBJ2-5): KAGVTQTPRYLIKTRGQQVTLSCSPISGHRSVSWYQQTPGQGLQFLFEYFSETQRNKGNFPGRFSGRQFSNSRSEMNVSTLELGDSALYLCASSLEPAQETQYFGPGTRLLVL.

This clone was seen a handful of times. The chain is built from TRBV19 and TRBJ1-4, with D uncertain. CDR1 and CDR2 from the germline V gene are LNHDA and SQIVND (reference sequence). This CDR3 region has 14 residues. The ends were cut back, 7 bases at V and 8 bases at J, with 17 bases in the middle. The CDR3 region has the DNA TGTGCCAGTACTCCTCCTGAAAGAAGGGAAAAACTGTTTTTT. Amino acids: CASTPPERREKLFF.

J is TRBJ2-2 and V is TRBV5-1; no definite D call. Germline-derived CDR1 and CDR2 are SGHRS and YFSETQ. V was cut by 0 bases and J by 3 bases, with 6 bases left in between. This CDR3 spans 14 amino acids. In nucleotides, the CDR3 is TGCGCCAGCAGCTTGGAAGTACACACCGGGGAGCTGTTTTTT. Residues: CASSLEVHTGELFF.

A word on this clone: A much bigger clone sits one base away, suggesting this may be a read error. The V gene is TRBV5-8, the J gene TRBJ2-7; D remains unclear. V lost 4 bases, J lost 3 bases, and 5 bases lay in between. This CDR3 comprises 11 residues. Germline loops: CDR1 SGHTS, CDR2 YDEGEE. Here the CDR3 DNA reads TGTGCCAGCAGCCCTCACTACGAGCAGTACTTC. Translating gives CASSPHYEQYF. Using reference TRBV5-8 and TRBJ2-7 for the parts outside the CDR3, the full variable domain is EAGVTQSPTHLIKTRGQQATLRCSPISGHTSVYWYQQALGLGLQFLLWYDEGEERNRGNFPPRFSGRQFPNYSSELNVNALELEDSALYLCASSPHYEQYFGPGTRLTVT.

This CDR3 reads CASSTQTGEAEQYF. The CDR3 nucleotides are TGTGCCAGCAGCACCCAGACAGGGGAGGCCGAGCAGTACTTC. The chain has TRBV7-9 and TRBJ2-7, with 8 bases identical to TRBD1. Trimming at V came to 5 bases and at J to 6 bases, leaving 9 bases not matched to a gene. Germline V lookup: CDR1 SEHNR, CDR2 FQNEAQ (reference sequence). The CDR3 totals 14 residues.

This clone came up a few times. V is TRBV7-9 and J is TRBJ1-2; possible D gene TRBD1, 5 bases. The V end lost 5 bases, the J end lost 8 bases, and 18 bases lay between the germline ends. The germline gives CDR1 SEHNR, CDR2 FQNEAQ (reference sequence). This CDR3 comprises 14 residues. Written as DNA, the CDR3 is TGTGCCAGCAGCCGAAGTGGCAGGGTTGGCGGCTACACCTTC. Residues: CASSRSGRVGGYTF.